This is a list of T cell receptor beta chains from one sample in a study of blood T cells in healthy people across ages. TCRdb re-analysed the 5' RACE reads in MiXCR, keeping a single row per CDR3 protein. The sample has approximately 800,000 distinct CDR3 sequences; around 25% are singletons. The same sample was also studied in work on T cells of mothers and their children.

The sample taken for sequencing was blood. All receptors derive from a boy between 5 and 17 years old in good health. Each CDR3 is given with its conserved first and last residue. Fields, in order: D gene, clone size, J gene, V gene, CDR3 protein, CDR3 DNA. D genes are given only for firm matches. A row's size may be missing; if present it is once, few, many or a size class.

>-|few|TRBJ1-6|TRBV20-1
CSARGPAGDNSPLHF
TGCAGTGCTAGAGGCCCAGCGGGGGATAATTCACCCCTCCACTTT
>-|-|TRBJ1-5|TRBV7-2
CASSLADAWIQPQHF
TGTGCCAGCAGCCTCGCGGACGCATGGATTCAGCCCCAGCATTTT
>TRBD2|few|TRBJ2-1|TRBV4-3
CASSQDSGKAYNEQFF
TGCGCCAGCAGCCAAGATAGCGGGAAGGCCTACAATGAGCAGTTCTTC
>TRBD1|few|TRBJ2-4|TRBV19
CASSIPQGARRVDIQYF
TGTGCCAGTAGTATACCACAGGGGGCGCGGAGGGTTGACATTCAGTACTTC
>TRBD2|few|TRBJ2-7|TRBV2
CASRKGLAAREQYF
TGTGCCAGCAGGAAGGGACTAGCGGCCCGGGAGCAGTACTTC
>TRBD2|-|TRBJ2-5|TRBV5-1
CASSSQTSIETQYF
TGCGCCAGCAGCTCCCAGACTAGCATTGAGACCCAGTACTTC
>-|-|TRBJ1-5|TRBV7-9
CASSRGEAGSQQPQHF
TGCGCCAGCAGCCGCGGGGAGGCTGGAAGCCAGCAGCCCCAGCATTTT
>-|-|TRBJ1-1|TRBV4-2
CASSQAQGRSTEAFF
TGTGCCAGCAGCCAAGCTCAGGGACGGTCCACTGAAGCTTTCTTT
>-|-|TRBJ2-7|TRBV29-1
CSVGGSWQNFGYEQYF
TGCAGCGTAGGTGGATCTTGGCAAAACTTCGGGTACGAGCAGTACTTC
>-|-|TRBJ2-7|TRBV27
CASSVSVKSSYEQYF
TGTGCCAGCAGTGTCTCAGTGAAAAGCTCCTACGAGCAGTACTTC
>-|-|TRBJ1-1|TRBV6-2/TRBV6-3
CASSTTTDMNTEAFF
TGTGCCAGCAGTACGACCACAGACATGAACACTGAAGCTTTCTTT
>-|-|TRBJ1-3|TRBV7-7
CASSLAHGSGNTIYF
TGTGCTAGCAGCTTAGCCCACGGCTCTGGAAACACCATATATTTT
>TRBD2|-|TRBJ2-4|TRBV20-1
CSARTTTSGQPLLAKNIQYF
TGCAGTGCTCGGACCACGACTAGCGGTCAACCTTTACTAGCCAAAAACATTCAGTACTTC
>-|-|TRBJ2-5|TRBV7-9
CASSFPAEETQYF
TGTGCCAGCAGCTTTCCGGCGGAAGAGACCCAGTACTTC
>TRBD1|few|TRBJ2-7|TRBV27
CASSWGQGATYEQYF
TGTGCCAGCAGCTGGGGACAGGGGGCAACCTACGAGCAGTACTTC
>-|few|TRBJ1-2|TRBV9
CASSVVEARGYGYTF
TGTGCCAGCAGCGTAGTTGAGGCCCGGGGGTATGGCTACACCTTC
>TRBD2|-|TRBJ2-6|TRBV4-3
CASSQQGLAGTPGANVLTF
TGCGCCAGCAGCCAACAGGGACTAGCGGGGACCCCCGGGGCCAACGTCCTGACTTTC
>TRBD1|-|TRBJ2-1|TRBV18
CASSQRTGVDEQFF
TGTGCCAGCTCACAACGGACAGGGGTAGATGAGCAGTTCTTC
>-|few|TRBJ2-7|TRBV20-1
CSAREGLNFSYEQYF
TGCAGTGCTAGAGAAGGACTCAATTTTTCCTACGAGCAGTACTTC
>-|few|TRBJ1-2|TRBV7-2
CASSFRHPEYGYTF
TGTGCCAGCAGCTTTCGGCACCCCGAGTATGGCTACACCTTC
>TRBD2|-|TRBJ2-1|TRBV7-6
CASSLGLAGGRGEQFF
TGTGCCAGCAGCTTAGGACTAGCGGGAGGCCGGGGTGAGCAGTTCTTC
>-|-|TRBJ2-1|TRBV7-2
CASSLVSRGLYNEQFF
TGTGCCAGCAGCTTAGTAAGCAGGGGACTCTACAATGAGCAGTTCTTC
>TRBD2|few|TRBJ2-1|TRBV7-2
CASSLEEVWGGRLDEQFF
TGTGCCAGCAGCTTAGAGGAGGTGTGGGGCGGGAGGCTCGATGAGCAGTTCTTC
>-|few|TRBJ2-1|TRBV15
CATSRDSRGGNEQFF
TGTGCCACCAGCAGAGATTCTAGGGGAGGCAATGAGCAGTTCTTC
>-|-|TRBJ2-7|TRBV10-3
CAISESFTGNYEQYF
TGTGCCATCAGTGAGTCGTTTACAGGGAACTACGAGCAGTACTTC
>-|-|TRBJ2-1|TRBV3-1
CASSRRDDEQFF
TGTGCCAGCAGCCGTAGAGACGATGAGCAGTTCTTC
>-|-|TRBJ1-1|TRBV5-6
CASSLFQGRWNTEAFF
TGTGCCAGCAGCTTGTTCCAGGGGAGGTGGAACACTGAAGCTTTCTTT
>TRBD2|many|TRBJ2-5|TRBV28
CASSPRTSGDQETQYF
TGTGCCAGCAGTCCCCGGACTAGCGGGGATCAAGAGACCCAGTACTTC
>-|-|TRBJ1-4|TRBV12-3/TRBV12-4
CASSWAGTIEKLFF
TGTGCCAGCAGCTGGGCAGGGACCATTGAAAAACTGTTTTTT
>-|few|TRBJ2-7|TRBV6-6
CASRLREGHQTYEQYF
TGTGCCAGCAGGCTGAGGGAGGGACACCAAACCTACGAGCAGTACTTC
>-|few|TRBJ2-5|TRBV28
CASSLRPGTGGKTQYF
TGTGCCAGCAGTTTAAGGCCAGGGACGGGTGGAAAGACCCAGTACTTC
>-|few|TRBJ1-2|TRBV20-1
CSARDPGIPHGYTF
TGCAGTGCTAGAGATCCGGGAATTCCTCATGGCTACACCTTC
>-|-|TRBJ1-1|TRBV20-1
CSARSRIGTEAFF
TGCAGTGCTAGATCGCGGATTGGCACTGAAGCTTTCTTT
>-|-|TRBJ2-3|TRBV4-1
CASSQTVGTDTQYF
TGCGCCAGCAGCCAGACCGTCGGCACAGATACGCAGTATTTT
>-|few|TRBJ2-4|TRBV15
CATSRENTELQYF
TGTGCCACCAGCAGAGAAAACACTGAACTTCAGTACTTC
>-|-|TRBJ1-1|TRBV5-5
CASSLGNLNTEAFF
TGTGCCAGCAGCTTAGGCAATCTGAACACTGAAGCTTTCTTT
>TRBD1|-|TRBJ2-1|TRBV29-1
CSVGQDNEQFF
TGCAGCGTCGGACAGGACAATGAGCAGTTCTTC
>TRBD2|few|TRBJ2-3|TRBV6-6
CASSFEAGGTQYF
TGTGCCAGCAGTTTTGAAGCGGGGGGTACGCAGTATTTT
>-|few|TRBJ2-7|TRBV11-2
CASSLAGPGYEQYF
TGTGCCAGCAGCTTAGCCGGCCCGGGGTACGAGCAGTACTTC
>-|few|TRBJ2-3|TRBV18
CASSPQATDTQYF
TGTGCCAGCTCACCACAGGCGACAGATACGCAGTATTTT
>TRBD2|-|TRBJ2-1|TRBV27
CASSYLSGGTNNEQFF
TGTGCCAGCAGTTATTTGAGCGGGGGCACAAACAATGAGCAGTTCTTC
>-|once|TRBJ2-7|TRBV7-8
CASSLVHSEQYF
TGTGCCAGCAGCTTAGTGCACAGCGAGCAGTACTTC
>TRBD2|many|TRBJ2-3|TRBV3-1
CASSQDAGVTDTQYF
TGTGCCAGCAGCCAAGATGCGGGGGTCACAGATACGCAGTATTTT
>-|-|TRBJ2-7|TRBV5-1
CASSPGWRSSYEQYF
TGCGCCAGCAGCCCCGGCTGGAGGTCCTCCTACGAGCAGTACTTC
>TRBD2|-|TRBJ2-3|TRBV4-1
CASSPRLAGNTDTQYF
TGCGCCAGCAGCCCCCGACTAGCGGGAAACACAGATACGCAGTATTTT
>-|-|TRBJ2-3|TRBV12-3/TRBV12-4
CASSQGIAGTDTQYF
TGTGCCAGCAGTCAGGGAATAGCGGGGACAGATACGCAATATTTT
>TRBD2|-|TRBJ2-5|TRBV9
CASSRGTSVETQYF
TGTGCCAGCAGCCGCGGGACTAGCGTGGAGACCCAGTACTTC
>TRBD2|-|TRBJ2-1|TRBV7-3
CASSSRLAGASSYNEQFF
TGTGCCAGCAGCTCCAGACTAGCGGGGGCGAGCTCCTACAATGAGCAGTTCTTC
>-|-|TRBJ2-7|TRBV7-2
CASSLGAGLSYEQYF
TGTGCCAGCAGCTTAGGTGCGGGGCTCTCCTACGAGCAGTACTTC
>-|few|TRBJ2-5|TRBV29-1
CSVEGRGVQETQYF
TGCAGCGTTGAGGGCAGGGGGGTACAAGAGACCCAGTACTTC
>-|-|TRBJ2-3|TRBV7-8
CASSPPVAPDTQYF
TGTGCCAGCAGTCCACCGGTGGCCCCAGATACGCAGTATTTT
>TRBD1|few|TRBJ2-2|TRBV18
CASSARIRDRGRMVTGELFF
TGTGCCAGCTCAGCACGTATCCGGGACAGGGGAAGAATGGTGACCGGGGAGCTGTTTTTT
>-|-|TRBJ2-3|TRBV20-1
CSAQPSGTDTQYF
TGCAGTGCCCAACCTAGCGGCACAGATACGCAGTATTTT
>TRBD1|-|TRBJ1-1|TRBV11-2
CASSLGTAPEAFF
TGTGCCAGCAGCTTGGGGACAGCCCCTGAAGCTTTCTTT
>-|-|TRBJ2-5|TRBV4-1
CASSQGDGFQETQYF
TGCGCCAGCAGCCAAGGGGATGGCTTCCAAGAGACCCAGTACTTC
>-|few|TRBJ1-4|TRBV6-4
CASSARQGDNEKLFF
TGTGCCAGCAGTGCCCGTCAGGGAGATAATGAAAAACTGTTTTTT
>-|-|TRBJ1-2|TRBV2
CASRQGGTFYGYTF
TGTGCCAGCAGGCAGGGAGGAACCTTCTATGGCTACACCTTC